Reported below is one T cell receptor beta chain. The antigen it binds to is not known. There are no base qualities to consult, and no much larger clone falls within one base. According to the germline V gene, CDR1 reads SGDLS and CDR2 reads YYNGEE. The V and J ends are trimmed by 0 bases and 4 bases, leaving 13 bases between them. Including cysteine and phenylalanine, the CDR3 has 16 amino acids. The only DNA kept is the CDR3, 48 bases in frame from the first base. The sample is drawn from a study of CD8 T cells in ankylosing spondylitis (dated by TCRdb to 2017 to 2019). Broadly, across the study: The study set out to find disease-linked TCR variants by profiling T cell receptor beta repertoires in ankylosing spondylitis patients and healthy donors. In total, the full study cohort was made up of approximately 99 healthy donors and 25 or so ankylosing spondylitis patients. Peripheral blood was sampled, and synovial fluid was additionally collected from ankylosing spondylitis patients. What the study reported, not specific to this receptor: In peripheral blood, the disease-linked clones were found at relatively low frequencies and had a CD8+ phenotype. The disease-linked clones were reported to be significantly enriched in matched synovial fluid samples from ankylosing spondylitis patients. Some TCR beta motif variants had previously been reported in synovial fluid and blood of reactive arthritis patients, which suggested common disease-initiation mechanisms. Blood from ankylosing spondylitis patients appeared to be characterized by a TCR beta motif composed of about eight highly homologous amino acid variants.

Sequencing was performed on an Illumina HiSeq 2500. Quantitative 5'-RACE with molecular barcodes was the method used to prepare the TCR beta libraries. The study's processing was this. A new computational method based on a probabilistic model of VDJ rearrangement was used to identify disease-linked TCR variants. TCRdb's own reprocessing of the public reads used fastp at Q25 and MiXCR and kept productive beta chains. Entries are consolidated by CDR3 protein sequence, retaining the most common genes and DNA. It is TCRdb's table, rather than the study itself, that gives the V and J calls and clone size. This sample holds thousands of distinct CDR3 sequences; more than 8% were observed only once. 23% of the sample belongs to the ten largest clones.

Sequences were obtained from blood, either unsorted or a sorted T cell fraction (not recorded which). This TCR was recovered from a male donor with ankylosing spondylitis or in good health (not recorded which). This sequence uses TRBV9 and TRBJ2-2; the D gene is perhaps TRBD1 or TRBD2, as each covers 6 bases. DNA sequence: TGTGCCAGCAGCGTAGCGGGGGCCCCGGGCACCGGGGAGCTGTTTTTT. Translated, it gives CASSVAGAPGTGELFF.